The 23 T cell receptor beta chains listed next were all sequenced from one sample in a study of cytotoxic CD8 clonotypes in ibrutinib-treated CLL. Method: immunoSEQ multiplex PCR; TCRdb's copy keeps in-frame clones and lacks some. The sample holds 8,500 to 13,000 clones; over 60% are singletons and the top ten take 15% to 20%. Sequences were derived from PBMCs, sampled at disease progression, from a patient treated with ibrutinib. The source is a human donor with chronic lymphocytic leukemia.

V gene TRBV25-1 combines with J gene TRBJ2-3, with 13 bases lining up with TRBD2. The CDR3 is 14 residues long. The V segment lost 4 bases and the J segment 9 bases; nucleotides outside the gene matches: 4. Germline CDR1 reads MGHDK; CDR2 reads SYGVNS. The CDR3 sequence is CASSVGTSGTTQYF. Written as DNA, the CDR3 is TGTGCCAGCAGTGTCGGGACTAGCGGGACGACGCAGTATTTT.

The chain recombines TRBV27 with TRBJ2-7; tentative D call: TRBD2 (6 bases). This CDR3 spans 14 amino acids. The V end lost 2 bases, the J end lost 6 bases, and 14 bases lay between the germline ends. The germline V gene has CDR1 MNHEY and CDR2 SMNVEV (reference sequence). In DNA, the CDR3 is TGTGCCAGCAGTTTAGGCCGCCGGGGGTTCGAGCAGTACTTC. This codes for CASSLGRRGFEQYF.

V usage is TRBV2 and J usage is TRBJ2-7; 8 nucleotides line up with TRBD2. The CDR3 is made up of 14 amino acids. V dropped 5 bases and J dropped 2; count of bases not matched to a gene: 5. The germline V gene has CDR1 SNHLY and CDR2 FYNNEI. CDR3 bases: TGTGCCAGCAGTCTCAGCGGGGGCCCCTACGAGCAGTACTTC. Amino acid sequence: CASSLSGGPYEQYF.

This clone was counted between two and nine times. The chain recombines TRBV19 with TRBJ2-3; D possibly matches TRBD1 or TRBD2 (6 bases each). The CDR3 has 14 amino acids. Germline V gene sequence: CDR1 LNHDA, CDR2 SQIVND (reference sequence). The V gene lost 7 bases and the J gene lost 2 bases, with 13 bases spanning the gap. CDR3 DNA: TGTGCCAGTATGAGAGGGGGGTACACAGATACGCAGTATTTT. It is translated as CASMRGGYTDTQYF.

The rearrangement uses TRBV5-1 and TRBJ2-1; D is unclear. The CDR3 is made up of 13 amino acids. The germline V gene has CDR1 SGHRS and CDR2 YFSETQ. Trimming removed 3 bases from V and 8 bases from J, with 12 bases in between. Written as DNA, the CDR3 is TGCGCCAGCAGCTCCTTCGATCGATATGAGCAGTTCTTC. Translation: CASSSFDRYEQFF.

CDR3 nucleotide sequence: TGTGCCAGCAGCTCATTTGATGGCTACACCTTC. Translated, it gives CASSSFDGYTF. V usage is TRBV7-2 and J usage is TRBJ1-2; D unresolved. Trimming removed 4 bases at V and 6 bases at J, with 6 bases between. The germline V gene encodes CDR1 SGHTA and CDR2 FQGNSA. The CDR3 has 11 amino acids.

V gene TRBV6-8 combines with J gene TRBJ2-4; 10 nucleotides agree with TRBD1. Germline lookup yields CDR1 MNHGY and CDR2 SAAAGT. J lost 1 base, V lost 2 bases, and 5 bases had no gene match. There are 17 residues in the CDR3. CDR3 protein: CASSYRDRGTAKNIQYF. For the CDR3, the DNA is TGTGCCAGCAGTTACCGGGACAGGGGAACGGCCAAAAACATTCAGTACTTC.

Turning to this clone: Different DNA sequences within this sample yield the same CDR3. This sequence joins TRBV7-8 and TRBJ1-3; D gene uncertain. Trimming left V 3 bases short and J 3 bases short, with 6 bases between. Germline V gives CDR1 SGHVS, CDR2 FQNEAQ. The CDR3 has 13 residues. For the CDR3, the DNA is TGTGCCAGCAGCTTTAACAGTGGAAACACCATATATTTT. Its protein is CASSFNSGNTIYF.

This clone was seen a few times. V and J are TRBV7-8 and TRBJ1-3, with D unresolved. The CDR3 is 15 residues long. V lost 0 bases and J 0 bases, leaving 6 bases between the germline ends. CDR1 is SGHVS, CDR2 FQNEAQ, per germline. CDR3 coding DNA: TGTGCCAGCAGCTTAGCAGGAGTCTCTGGAAACACCATATATTTT. This translates into CASSLAGVSGNTIYF.

As DNA, the CDR3 is TGCGCCAGCAGCTTGGCCGAGGCAGGGGATGGCTACACCTTC. This sequence encodes CASSLAEAGDGYTF. The chain has TRBV5-1 and TRBJ1-2; TRBD1 might be the D (6 bases). Germline V gene data show CDR1 as SGHRS and CDR2 as YFSETQ. The length of the CDR3 is 14 residues. The V end was cut by 0 bases, the J end by 6 bases, with 12 bases between.

The chain uses TRBV19 and TRBJ2-1; 7 positions match TRBD1. The ends lost 7 bases at V and 4 bases at J; junction bases unmatched: 4. Germline assignment: CDR1 LNHDA and CDR2 SQIVND (reference sequence). This CDR3 contains 13 residues. CDR3 bases: TGTGCCAGTACCTCACAGGGGTACAATGAGCAGTTCTTC. It codes for CASTSQGYNEQFF.

This clone was recorded only once. The chain uses TRBV23-1 and TRBJ2-7; 8 bases agree with TRBD2. TRBV23-1 belongs to the ORF category, with a function that is uncertain. The ends lost 4 bases at V and 5 bases at J; junction bases unmatched: 4. CDR3 length: 13 residues. CDR3 nucleotide sequence: TGCGCCAGCAGTCCGGGGGGGTCCCACGAGCAGTACTTC. Translating it yields CASSPGGSHEQYF.

The chain recombines TRBV7-3 with TRBJ2-1; no reliable D call. V gave up 1 base and J gave up 8 bases, with 9 bases separating them. CDR1 is SGHTA and CDR2 is FQGTGA in the germline V gene. The CDR3 loop spans 13 amino acids. This CDR3 is CASSLSGRDEQFF. The CDR3 region has the DNA TGTGCCAGCAGCTTAAGCGGCCGGGATGAGCAGTTCTTC. Looking up the rest from reference TRBV7-3 and TRBJ2-1 gives the full variable domain: GAGVSQTPSNKVTEKGKYVELRCDPISGHTALYWYRQSLGQGPEFLIYFQGTGAADDSGLPNDRFFAVRPEGSVSTLKIQRTERGDSAVYLCASSLSGRDEQFFGPGTRLTVL.

V usage is TRBV5-6 and J usage is TRBJ2-1; 7 bases fit TRBD2. The CDR3 totals 14 residues. Germline V lookup: CDR1 SGHDT, CDR2 YYEEEE. V lost 4 bases to trimming and J lost 5 bases; unmatched junction nucleotides: 6. CDR3 protein: CASSKTSLHNEQFF. The CDR3 DNA reads TGTGCCAGCAGCAAGACTAGCCTCCACAATGAGCAGTTCTTC.

The chain recombines TRBV6-6 with TRBJ2-7; 10 bases map to TRBD2. The CDR3 sequence is 13 residues long. V gave up 5 bases and J gave up 3 bases; unmatched junction bases: 1. The germline gives CDR1 MNHNY, CDR2 SVGAGI (reference sequence). The CDR3 coding sequence is TGTGCCAGCAGTGCTAGCGGGAGCTACGAGCAGTACTTC. This sequence encodes CASSASGSYEQYF.

This rearrangement joins TRBV19 to TRBJ2-7; tentatively, D is TRBD2 (6 bases). CDR3 length equals 16 residues. Germline V gives CDR1 LNHDA, CDR2 SQIVND (reference sequence). V lost 0 bases, J lost 6 bases, and 18 bases lay in between. The CDR3 loop is CASSIEGGLGGREQYF. The CDR3 DNA sequence: TGTGCCAGTAGTATAGAGGGAGGTCTTGGAGGACGCGAGCAGTACTTC. Supplemented by reference TRBV19 and TRBJ2-7, the full variable domain reads DGGITQSPKYLFRKEGQNVTLSCEQNLNHDAMYWYRQDPGQGLRLIYYSQIVNDFQKGDIAEGYSVSREKKESFPLTVTSAQKNPTAFYLCASSIEGGLGGREQYFGPGTRLTVT.

This clone appeared a few times. Compared with germline, one end of the junction differs, possibly owing to a read error. J is TRBJ1-2 and V is TRBV2; D remains ambiguous. CDR1 and CDR2 from the germline V gene are SNHLY and FYNNEI. The CDR3 has 13 amino acids. In DNA, the CDR3 is TGTGCCAGCACTGAATACCCGGGGTATGGCTACACCTTC. Amino acids: CASTEYPGYGYTF.

J is TRBJ1-2 and V is TRBV7-9; D is perhaps TRBD1 (5 bases). Deletions cut 4 bases from V and 1 base from J, with 10 bases between. The CDR3 is 14 residues long. CDR1 is SEHNR and CDR2 is FQNEAQ in the germline V gene (reference sequence). The CDR3 bases are TGTGCCAGCAGCTCGACAGCAGATAACTATGGCTACACCTTC. It encodes CASSSTADNYGYTF.

The V gene is TRBV27, the J gene TRBJ2-4; possible D gene TRBD2, 6 bases. The V gene lost 1 base and the J gene lost 4 bases, with 11 bases spanning the gap. CDR1 and CDR2 (germline): MNHEY, SMNVEV (reference sequence). This CDR3 has 15 amino acids. CDR3 nucleotides: TGTGCCAGCAGTTTATTTCGGGCGGGGAAAAACATTCAGTACTTC. Protein product: CASSLFRAGKNIQYF.

The genes are TRBV30 and TRBJ1-5, with TRBD1 as a possible D gene (5 bases). Germline V gene data show CDR1 as GTSNPN and CDR2 as SVGIG (reference sequence). Trimming took 2 bases from V and 4 from J, leaving 12 bases between them. CDR3 length: 14 amino acids. CDR3 in amino acids: CAWSRRQTNQPQHF. As DNA, the CDR3 is TGTGCCTGGAGTCGGAGACAGACGAATCAGCCCCAGCATTTT.

The V call is TRBV7-3, the J call TRBJ2-1; 11 nucleotides agree with TRBD2. Trimming took 5 bases from V and 6 from J; bases not matched to a gene: 9. The germline gives CDR1 SGHTA, CDR2 FQGTGA. There are 16 residues in the CDR3. The CDR3 nucleotides are TGTGCCAGCAGCAACCCGACTAGCGGGGTCCGCAATGAGCAGTTCTTC. Its protein is CASSNPTSGVRNEQFF.

The chain uses TRBV14 and TRBJ2-1, with TRBD2 as a possible D gene (5 bases). The ends were cut back, 2 bases at V and 6 bases at J, with 8 bases in the middle. The germline V gene has CDR1 SGHDN and CDR2 FVKESK. The CDR3 runs to 13 residues. This CDR3 reads CASSQLRGNEQFF. The DNA of the CDR3 is TGTGCCAGCAGCCAACTTCGGGGCAATGAGCAGTTCTTC.

This sequence joins TRBV7-9 and TRBJ2-5, with TRBD2 as a possible D gene (6 bases). CDR1 is SEHNR and CDR2 is FQNEAQ in the germline V gene (reference sequence). The CDR3 covers 15 residues. Trimming took off 3 bases at V and 2 bases at J, with 13 bases between the two ends. The CDR3 region has the DNA TGTGCCAGCAGCTTTTTTTTGGGGACTCAAGAGACCCAGTACTTC. This sequence encodes CASSFFLGTQETQYF.